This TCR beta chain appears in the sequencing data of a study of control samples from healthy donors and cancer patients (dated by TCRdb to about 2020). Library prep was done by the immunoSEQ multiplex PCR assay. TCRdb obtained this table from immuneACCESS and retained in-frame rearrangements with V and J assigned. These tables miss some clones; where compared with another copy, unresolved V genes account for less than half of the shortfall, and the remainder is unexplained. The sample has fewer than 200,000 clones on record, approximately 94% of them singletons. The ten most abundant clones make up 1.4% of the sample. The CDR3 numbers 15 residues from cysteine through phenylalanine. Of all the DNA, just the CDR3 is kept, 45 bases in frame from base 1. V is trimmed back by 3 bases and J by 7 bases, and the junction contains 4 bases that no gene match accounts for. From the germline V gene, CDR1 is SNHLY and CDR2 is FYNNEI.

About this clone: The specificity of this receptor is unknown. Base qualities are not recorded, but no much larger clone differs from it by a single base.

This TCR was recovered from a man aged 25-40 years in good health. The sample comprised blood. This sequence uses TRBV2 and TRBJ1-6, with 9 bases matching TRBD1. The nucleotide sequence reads TGTGCCAGCAGTGACCTGACAGGGGGAAATTCACCCCTCCACTTT. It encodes CASSDLTGGNSPLHF.